The 10 T cell receptor beta chains presented below share a single source sample, sequenced in a study of blood T cells in healthy people across ages. PCR was performed a second time for about 6 to 11 cycles using a sample-barcoded 5' primer and a J-beta primer mix. TCRdb processed the 5' RACE reads anew with MiXCR; each CDR3 protein has one entry. The sample holds some 1,800,000 distinct CDR3 sequences, approximately 39% seen once. Sequenced material: blood. The receptors were gathered from a human donor in good health.

This clonotype was recorded a few times. The chain carries TRBV5-5 and TRBJ2-5; 8 bases line up with TRBD1. Germline CDR1 reads SGHKS; CDR2 reads YYEKEE (reference sequence). The V and J ends lost 4 bases and 2 bases, in that order; junction bases with no gene match: 4. This CDR3 contains 14 residues. CDR3 DNA sequence: TGTGCCAGCAGCCGAGGGACAGGTCAAGAGACCCAGTACTTC. Encoded protein: CASSRGTGQETQYF.

The V call is TRBV7-2, the J call TRBJ1-1; tentatively, D is TRBD1 (6 bases). The CDR3 spans 16 residues. V was trimmed by 4 bases and J by 0 bases, leaving 15 bases between them. Germline CDR1 and CDR2: SGHTA and FQGNSA. The CDR3 here is CASSSGTRTMNTEAFF. The CDR3 DNA reads as TGTGCCAGCAGCTCTGGGACACGCACTATGAACACTGAAGCTTTCTTT.

This clonotype was seen a handful of times. The V and J genes are TRBV7-2 and TRBJ1-2; D unclear. The CDR3 loop spans 12 amino acids. V lost 5 bases, J lost 8 bases, and 12 bases lay in between. The germline V gene encodes CDR1 SGHTA and CDR2 FQGNSA. Here the CDR3 DNA reads TGTGCCAGCAGCCCCGATCCTTTGGGCTACACCTTC. This sequence encodes CASSPDPLGYTF.

V and J are TRBV9 and TRBJ2-7; 9 bases map to TRBD2. The germline CDR1 and CDR2 sequences are SGDLS and YYNGEE. The CDR3 extends over 18 amino acids. The V segment lost 4 bases and the J segment 0 bases; nucleotides outside the gene matches: 14. The chain's CDR3 is CASSPGASGVLSSYEQYF. DNA for the CDR3: TGTGCCAGCAGCCCCGGGGCTAGCGGGGTACTAAGCTCCTACGAGCAGTACTTC.

This clonotype was seen a few times. This chain links TRBV4-3 with TRBJ2-3; a possible D gene is TRBD2 (5 bases). CDR3 length: 16 amino acids. The germline V gene encodes CDR1 LGHNA and CDR2 YSLEER. Trimming took 0 bases from V and 2 from J, leaving 12 bases between them. Here the CDR3 DNA reads TGCGCCAGCAGCCAAGAAGCTGGGAGTGACACAGATACGCAGTATTTT. As protein: CASSQEAGSDTDTQYF.

The chain has TRBV7-9 and TRBJ1-5, with 10 bases that match TRBD1. The CDR3 sequence is 14 residues long. From germline, CDR1 is SEHNR and CDR2 FQNEAQ (reference sequence). Trimming took 5 bases from V and 4 from J; bases not matched to a gene: 2. The chain's CDR3 is CASSGTGANQPQHF. The CDR3 bases are TGTGCCAGCAGCGGGACAGGGGCAAATCAGCCCCAGCATTTT.

This clonotype was observed once. The chain carries TRBV6-5 and TRBJ2-7; TRBD1 might be the D (6 bases). Germline V gene lookup returns CDR1 MNHEY and CDR2 SVGAGI. The CDR3 covers 15 residues. V shed 6 bases and J shed 5 bases, with 20 bases lying between them. The CDR3 here is CASRTNTGLPHEQYF. The CDR3 region has the DNA TGTGCCAGCAGGACCAATACAGGGCTCCCCCACGAGCAGTACTTC.

The chain couples TRBV9 to TRBJ2-7; no firm D call. Germline-derived CDR1 and CDR2 are SGDLS and YYNGEE. CDR3 length: 17 residues. Trimming took off 4 bases at V and 0 bases at J, with 20 bases between the two ends. The CDR3 region has the DNA TGTGCCAGCAGCCCCAACCCGGGCGGCTGGAGCTCCTACGAGCAGTACTTC. Encoded protein: CASSPNPGGWSSYEQYF.

A few counts support this clonotype. The rearrangement joins TRBV6-2 or TRBV6-3 to TRBJ1-1; D unclear. The CDR3 extends over 18 amino acids. Germline CDR1 reads MNHEY; CDR2 reads SVGEGT. Trimming stripped 4 bases from V and 1 base from J, with 22 bases between. CDR3 DNA sequence: TGTGCCAGCAGTTTTTTTACGGCGACGCATAGAACGAACACTGAAGCTTTCTTT. It translates to CASSFFTATHRTNTEAFF.

This clonotype came up a few times. The CDR3 sequence: CSARGGERNYGYTF. The CDR3 DNA follows: TGCAGTGCTAGAGGGGGAGAACGTAACTATGGCTACACCTTC. This chain uses TRBV20-1 with TRBJ1-2; D is unclear. V was clipped by 1 base and J by 1 base, with 10 bases between them. CDR3 size: 14 residues. CDR1 is DFQATT, CDR2 SNEGSKA, per germline (reference sequence).